The TCR beta chain described here comes from a study of radiotherapy plus CTLA-4 blockade in lung cancer. Data came from immunoSEQ multiplex PCR; TCRdb stores just in-frame clones and leaves some out. This sample has roughly 44,000 clones, with 60% to 80% found just once. The germline V gene has CDR1 KGHSH and CDR2 LQKENI. With 4 bases removed from V and 3 bases from J, the gap between germline ends came to 12 bases. The CDR3 is 14 amino acids. Source: peripheral blood, taken from a patient treated with radiotherapy plus ipilimumab. This TCR came from a human donor with non-small cell lung cancer who had stable disease on radiotherapy plus ipilimumab. V gene TRBV18 combines with J gene TRBJ1-2; no clear D gene. CDR3 DNA: TGTGCCAGCTCACATGACCGGGGAGACTATGGCTACACCTTC. The encoded protein is CASSHDRGDYGYTF.